A single T cell receptor (beta chain) is shown here with its context. The source of the sample is a study of blood T cell repertoires in COVID-19. Study summary: The study drew acute and convalescent COVID-19 samples from the United States, Italy and Spain.

Under the authors' procedure: Amplification of reference gene primers provided the estimated nucleated cell counts. Assay: immunoSEQ multiplex PCR; the TCRdb copy retains only in-frame clones and omits some. From that table come the V and J calls and clone size; the DNA was used to work out D and trimming. The sample holds over 140,000 clones, about 75% seen once. Cohort 3 donors were reported recovered after two negative PCRs, clearance, or symptom resolution. CDR3 size: 14 residues. Germline lookup yields CDR1 MDHEN and CDR2 SYDVKM. J gave up 7 bases and V 8 bases, and 8 bases lay outside the gene matches.

Sequenced: PBMCs or T cells enriched from blood (not recorded which). The chain is built from TRBV28 and TRBJ2-7; 13 bases fit TRBD2. This clonotype was sampled from a woman aged 50 to 65 who had recovered from COVID-19. CDR3 coding DNA: TGTGCCAGCGGTAGACTAGCGGGAGGATGGGAGCAGTACTTC. It yields the protein CASGRLAGGWEQYF.